The entry below describes one TCR beta chain. What it binds is not known. A single base separates this from a much larger clone, so it may be a read error. TCRdb reprocessed the 5' RACE reads with MiXCR, giving one entry per CDR3 protein. Of 62,000 or so distinct CDR3 sequences in the sample, approximately 23% were seen once. Study-level points and caveats: Tumor Treg TCRs overlapped most with tumor naive CD4+ cells.

Sequencing was carried out using memory CD4+ T cells sorted from a lymph node. The subset is: memory CD4+ T cells, CD4+CD45RO+CD25-. This receptor was taken from a female donor with breast cancer.

The CDR3 DNA sequence: TGTGCCAGCAGCTTATCTACAGGGGTCGACCTCTTTTATGGCTACACCTTC. Its protein is CASSLSTGVDLFYGYTF. V is TRBV7-8 and J is TRBJ1-2; 7 bases match TRBD1. The CDR3 extends over 17 amino acids. From germline, CDR1 is SGHVS and CDR2 FQNEAQ. Losses at the gene ends were 2 bases for V and 5 bases for J; bases not matched to a gene: 14.